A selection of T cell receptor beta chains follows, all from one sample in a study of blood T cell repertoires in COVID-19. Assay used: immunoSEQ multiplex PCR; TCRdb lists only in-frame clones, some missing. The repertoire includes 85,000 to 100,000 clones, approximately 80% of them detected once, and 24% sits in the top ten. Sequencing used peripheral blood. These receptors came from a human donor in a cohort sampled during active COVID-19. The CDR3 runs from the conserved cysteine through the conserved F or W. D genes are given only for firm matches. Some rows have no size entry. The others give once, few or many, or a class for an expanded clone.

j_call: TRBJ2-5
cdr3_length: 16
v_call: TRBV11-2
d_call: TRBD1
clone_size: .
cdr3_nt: TGTGCCAGCAGCTTAGATCGGCAGGGGGTGAGGGAGACCCAGTACTTC
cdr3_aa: CASSLDRQGVRETQYF

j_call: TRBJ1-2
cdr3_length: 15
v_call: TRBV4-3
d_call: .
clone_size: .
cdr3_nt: TGCGCCAGCAGCCAAGAGTTTCAGGGAAGCTATGGCTACACCTTC
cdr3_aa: CASSQEFQGSYGYTF

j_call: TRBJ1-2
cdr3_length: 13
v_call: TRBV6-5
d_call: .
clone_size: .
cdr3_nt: TGTGCCAGCAGCGACGGAGCTAACTATGGCTACACCTTC
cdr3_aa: CASSDGANYGYTF

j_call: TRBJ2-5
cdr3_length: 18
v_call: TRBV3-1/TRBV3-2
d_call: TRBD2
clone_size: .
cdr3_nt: TGTGCCAGCAGCCAAGAGGCTGCAGGCGGGGGGGCATTTGAGACCCAGTACTTC
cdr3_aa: CASSQEAAGGGAFETQYF

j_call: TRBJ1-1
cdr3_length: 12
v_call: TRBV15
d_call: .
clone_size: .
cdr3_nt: TGTGCCACCAGCAGACGGGACATGTCGGCTTTCTTT
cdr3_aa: CATSRRDMSAFF

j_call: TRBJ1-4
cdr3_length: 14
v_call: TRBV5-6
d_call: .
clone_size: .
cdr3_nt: TGTGCCAGCAGCCGATACAGTTTCGATGAAAAACTGTTTTTT
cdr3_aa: CASSRYSFDEKLFF

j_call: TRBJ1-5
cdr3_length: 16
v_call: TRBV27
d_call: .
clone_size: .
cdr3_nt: TGTGCCAGCAGTTTGTCCCTACAGTGGAGCAATCAGCCCCAGCATTTT
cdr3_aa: CASSLSLQWSNQPQHF

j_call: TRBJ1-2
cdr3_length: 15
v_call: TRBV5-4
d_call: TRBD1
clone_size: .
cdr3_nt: TGTGCCAGCAGCTTGGAAATCGGGACAGGGAATGGCTACACCTTC
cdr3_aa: CASSLEIGTGNGYTF

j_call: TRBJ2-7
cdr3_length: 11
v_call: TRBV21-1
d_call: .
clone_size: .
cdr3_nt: TGTGCCAGCAGCATATTATACGAGCAGTACTTC
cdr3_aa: CASSILYEQYF

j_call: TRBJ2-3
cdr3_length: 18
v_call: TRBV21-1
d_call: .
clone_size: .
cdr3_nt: TGTGCCAGCAGCAAAGTTGGGGGCGGACTAGCGGGAGAAGATACGCAGTATTTT
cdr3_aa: CASSKVGGGLAGEDTQYF

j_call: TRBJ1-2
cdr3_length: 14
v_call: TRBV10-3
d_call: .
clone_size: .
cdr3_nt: TGTGCCATCAGTGAGTCCGGGGTTCGTTATGGCTACACCTTC
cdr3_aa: CAISESGVRYGYTF

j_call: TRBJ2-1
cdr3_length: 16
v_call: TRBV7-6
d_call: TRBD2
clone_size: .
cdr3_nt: TGTGCCAGCAGCTATAGCGGGGGCCACTCCTACAATGAGCAGTTCTTC
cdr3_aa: CASSYSGGHSYNEQFF

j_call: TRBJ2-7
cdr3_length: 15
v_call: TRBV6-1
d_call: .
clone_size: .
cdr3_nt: TGTGCCAGCAGTGAAGGCTCAGGGGCCACCTACGAGCAGTACTTC
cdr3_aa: CASSEGSGATYEQYF

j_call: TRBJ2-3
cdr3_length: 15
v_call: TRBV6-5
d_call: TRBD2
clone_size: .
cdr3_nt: TGTGCCAGCAAAAGCGGGGGGGCCCCCACAGATACGCAGTATTTT
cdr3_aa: CASKSGGAPTDTQYF

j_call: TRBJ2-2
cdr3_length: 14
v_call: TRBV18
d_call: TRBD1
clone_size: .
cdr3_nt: TGTGCCAGCTCACAGGGACAGGTCACCGGGGAGCTGTTTTTT
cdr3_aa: CASSQGQVTGELFF

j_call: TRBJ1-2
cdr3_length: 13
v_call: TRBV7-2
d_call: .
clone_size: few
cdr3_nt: TGTGCCAGCAGCTTACCAGGAATATATGGCTACACCTTC
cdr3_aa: CASSLPGIYGYTF

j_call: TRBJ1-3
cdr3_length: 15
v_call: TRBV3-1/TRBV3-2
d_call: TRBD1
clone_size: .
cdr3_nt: TGTGCCAGCAGCCCAGGGACAGGCGTGCGGAACACCATATATTTT
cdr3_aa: CASSPGTGVRNTIYF

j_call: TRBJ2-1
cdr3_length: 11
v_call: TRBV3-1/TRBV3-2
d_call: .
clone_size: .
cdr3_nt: TGTGCCAGCAGCCTGGACTTTGAGCAGTTCTTC
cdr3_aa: CASSLDFEQFF

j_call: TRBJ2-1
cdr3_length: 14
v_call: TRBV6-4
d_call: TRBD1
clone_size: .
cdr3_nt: TGTGCCAGCAGTGAATCTGGGACAGGGGGCAAAGAGTTCTTC
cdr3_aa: CASSESGTGGKEFF

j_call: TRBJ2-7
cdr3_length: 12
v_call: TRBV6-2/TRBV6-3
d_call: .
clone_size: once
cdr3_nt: TGTGCCAGCAGTTACTTCAGCTACGAGCAGTACTTC
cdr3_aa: CASSYFSYEQYF

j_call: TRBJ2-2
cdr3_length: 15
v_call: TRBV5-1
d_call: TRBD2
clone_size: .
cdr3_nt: TGCGCCAGCAGCTTGGGGACTAGCGGGAGCGGGGAGCTGTTTTTT
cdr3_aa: CASSLGTSGSGELFF

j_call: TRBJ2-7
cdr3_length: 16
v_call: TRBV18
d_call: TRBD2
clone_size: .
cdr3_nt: TGTGCCAGCTCACCGACCCGGAGCGGGGGGGGCCACGAGCAGTACTTC
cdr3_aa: CASSPTRSGGGHEQYF

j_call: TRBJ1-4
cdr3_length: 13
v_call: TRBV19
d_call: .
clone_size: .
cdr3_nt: TGTGCCAGTAGTGAGGGTTTTAATGAAAAACTGTTTTTT
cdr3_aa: CASSEGFNEKLFF

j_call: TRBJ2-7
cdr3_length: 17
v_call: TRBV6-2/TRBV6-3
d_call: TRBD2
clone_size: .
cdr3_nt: TGTGCCAGCAGTTACTCGTCCCTCCTAGCGGGAAAGTACGAGCAGTACTTC
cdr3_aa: CASSYSSLLAGKYEQYF

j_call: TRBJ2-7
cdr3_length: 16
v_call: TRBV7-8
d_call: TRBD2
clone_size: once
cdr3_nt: TGTGCCAGCAGCCCAACCCGGACTAGCGGTTCGCCCGAGCAGTACTTC
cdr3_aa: CASSPTRTSGSPEQYF

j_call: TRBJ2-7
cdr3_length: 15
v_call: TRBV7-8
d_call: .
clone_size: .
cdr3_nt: TGTGCCAGCAGCTCAGGACTCCTGAGCTCCTACGAGCAGTACTTC
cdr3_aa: CASSSGLLSSYEQYF

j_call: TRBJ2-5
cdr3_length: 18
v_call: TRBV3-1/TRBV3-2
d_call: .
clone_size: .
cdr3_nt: TGTGCCAGCAGCCAAGATACTGTCTGGGGCTACCTCCAAGAGACCCAGTACTTC
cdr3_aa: CASSQDTVWGYLQETQYF

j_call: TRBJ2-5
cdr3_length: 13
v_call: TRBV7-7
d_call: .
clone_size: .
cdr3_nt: TGTGCTAGCAGCTTATCCCCCACGCGGCCCCAGTACTTC
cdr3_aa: CASSLSPTRPQYF

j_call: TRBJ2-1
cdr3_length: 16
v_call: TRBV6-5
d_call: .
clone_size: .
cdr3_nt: TGTGCCAGCAGTTACGTGACAGGTAGCTCCTACAATGAGCAGTTCTTC
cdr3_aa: CASSYVTGSSYNEQFF

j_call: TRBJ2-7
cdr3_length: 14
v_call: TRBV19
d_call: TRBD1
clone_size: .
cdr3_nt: TGTGCCAGTAGTACCGGGACAGGGCAACGCGAGCAGTACTTC
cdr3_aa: CASSTGTGQREQYF

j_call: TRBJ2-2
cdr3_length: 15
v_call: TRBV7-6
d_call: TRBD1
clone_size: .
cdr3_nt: TGTGCCAGCAGCCAGGGACAGGGTGGAACCGGGGAGCTGTTTTTT
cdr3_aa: CASSQGQGGTGELFF

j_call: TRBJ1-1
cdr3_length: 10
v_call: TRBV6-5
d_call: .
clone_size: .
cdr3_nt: TGTGCCAGCAGCCCAGGGTACGCTTTCTTT
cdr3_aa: CASSPGYAFF

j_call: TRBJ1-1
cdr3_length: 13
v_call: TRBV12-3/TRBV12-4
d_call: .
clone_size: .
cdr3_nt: TGTGCCAGCAGTTTAGGAGAGGGTACTGAAGCTTTCTTT
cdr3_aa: CASSLGEGTEAFF

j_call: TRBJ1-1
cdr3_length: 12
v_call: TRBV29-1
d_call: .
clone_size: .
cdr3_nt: TGCAGCGTCATTCGGGGGAACACTGAAGCTTTCTTT
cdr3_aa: CSVIRGNTEAFF

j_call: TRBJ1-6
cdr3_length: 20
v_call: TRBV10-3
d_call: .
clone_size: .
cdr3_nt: TGTGCCATCAGTGGTCTTGAACAGGGAAGTGGGTATATTGATAATTCACCCCTCCACTTT
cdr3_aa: CAISGLEQGSGYIDNSPLHF

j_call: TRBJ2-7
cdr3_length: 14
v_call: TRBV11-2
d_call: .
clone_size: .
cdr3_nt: TGTGCCAGCAGCTTATCTGGGAGGACCTACGAGCAGTACTTC
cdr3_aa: CASSLSGRTYEQYF

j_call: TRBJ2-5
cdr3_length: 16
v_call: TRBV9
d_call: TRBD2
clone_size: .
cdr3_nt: TGTGCCAGCTCATCACGGGAACTTCTAGCGGGGGAGACCCAGTACTTC
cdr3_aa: CASSSRELLAGETQYF

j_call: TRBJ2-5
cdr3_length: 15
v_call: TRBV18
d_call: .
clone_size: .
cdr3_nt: TGTGCCAGCTCACCACCTCAGCGGATACAAGAGACCCAGTACTTC
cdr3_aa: CASSPPQRIQETQYF

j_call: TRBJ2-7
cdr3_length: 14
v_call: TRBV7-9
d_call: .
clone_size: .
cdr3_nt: TGTGCCAGCAGCCCTCTAGGGGGGGAAGTCGAGCAGTACTTC
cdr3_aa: CASSPLGGEVEQYF

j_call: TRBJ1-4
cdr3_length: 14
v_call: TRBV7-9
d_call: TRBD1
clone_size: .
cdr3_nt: TGTGCCAGCAGCCAAGGACAGGCACCAGAAAAACTGTTTTTT
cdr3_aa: CASSQGQAPEKLFF

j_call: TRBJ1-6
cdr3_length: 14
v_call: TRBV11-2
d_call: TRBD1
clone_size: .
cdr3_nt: TGTGCCAGCAGCTGGGCAGGGGGCCGTTCACCCCTCCACTTT
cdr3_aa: CASSWAGGRSPLHF

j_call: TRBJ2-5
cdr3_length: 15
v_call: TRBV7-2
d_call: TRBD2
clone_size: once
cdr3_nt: TGTGCCAGCAGCTTAAGGCGGGGGGGCCTGGAGACCCAGTACTTC
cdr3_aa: CASSLRRGGLETQYF

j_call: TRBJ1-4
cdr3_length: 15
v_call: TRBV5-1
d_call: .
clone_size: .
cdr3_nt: TGCGCCAGCAGCAACCGACAGGAGTCTAATGAAAAACTGTTTTTT
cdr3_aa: CASSNRQESNEKLFF

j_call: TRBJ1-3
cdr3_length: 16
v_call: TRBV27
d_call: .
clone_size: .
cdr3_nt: TGTGCCAGCAGTTTGGATCGACAACTCTCTGGAAACACCATATATTTT
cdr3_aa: CASSLDRQLSGNTIYF

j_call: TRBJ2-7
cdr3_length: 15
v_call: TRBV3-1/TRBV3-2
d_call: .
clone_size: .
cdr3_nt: TGTGCCAGCAGCCAAGACCTTCTGGCTACGGGCGAGCAGTACTTC
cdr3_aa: CASSQDLLATGEQYF

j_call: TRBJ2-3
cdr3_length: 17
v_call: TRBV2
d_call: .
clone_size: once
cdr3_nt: TGTGCCAGCAGTGAGAGAAACAGCTACCCTAGCACAGATACGCAGTATTTT
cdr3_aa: CASSERNSYPSTDTQYF

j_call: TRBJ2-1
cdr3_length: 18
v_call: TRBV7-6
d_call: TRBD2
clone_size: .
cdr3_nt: TGTGCCAGCAGCCGCATAGGGACTAGCGGGAGCCAGGTTGGTGAGCAGTTCTTC
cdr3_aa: CASSRIGTSGSQVGEQFF